This TCR beta chain originates from a study of cytomegalovirus exposure and HLA in healthy donors (dated by TCRdb to 2017 to 2019). For the study in its entirety: According to an earlier analysis of a few hundred of the donors, about 179 million T cells yielded over 100 million unique TCR beta sequences and approximately 300 Gb of sequence data. A later genetic analysis took genome-wide SNP genotypes for 398 of the 666 donors and used that subset as a discovery cohort. The number of typed donors differed by locus: roughly 620-640 for A, B, C, DRB1 and DQB1; some 540 for DQA1; 600 to 610 for DPA1; and around 470 for DPB1. In an earlier analysis of around 540 of the donors, high-throughput TCR beta sequencing was used to judge whether each TCR beta V gene segment behaved as functional or pseudogenic. An early release that covered about 640 HLA-typed donors contained 250 to 350 gigabases of sequencing data and tens of millions of unique TCR sequences. In the later analysis, no new phenotypic data were used to find candidate immune exposures; instead, reliance was placed on TCR beta sequences and their occurrence across donors. Four to six DR-DQ haplotypes were handled as single units for association and clustering, since linkage in the cohort was strong. Donor age, sex, ethnicity and CMV serostatus were collected together with the repertoire data. Among 300 to 500 genotyped donors of the cohort, an average of around 250,000 unique TCR beta nucleotide sequences was sequenced per donor, of which 15% to 20% were non-productive. The study was designed to test whether signatures of past pathogen exposure could be identified by cataloging public T cell receptors. HLA typing included class I and class II loci at four-digit resolution. To study patterns of TCR occurrence, a later analysis re-analyzed previously published TCR beta repertoires from more than 550 donors and added high-resolution HLA genotyping. In addition to the first cohort of roughly 700 subjects, a separate validation cohort of over 90 different subjects was used. The study profiled the T cell repertoires of fewer than 850 subjects by immunosequencing and related them to cytomegalovirus serostatus. Every discovery cohort repertoire had been produced on one sequencing platform. The genetic ancestry cluster associated with self-reported Caucasian donors included about 84% of the 398 genotyped donors. The study combined high-throughput TCR immunosequencing, statistical association of individual TCRs with disease status, and machine learning to predict cytomegalovirus infection status.

The cohort was made up of approximately 670 healthy bone marrow donors. At the time of sampling, every cohort member was nominally healthy, though immune exposures that went unrecorded were likely present. The donor was CMV seronegative and belonged to the group of approximately 320 seronegative cohort members. Every donor gave a peripheral blood sample, and the peripheral blood mononuclear cells from that sample were used for TCR beta sequencing. Genomic DNA extraction from the blood cell samples was performed with the Qiagen DNeasy Blood Extraction Kit. This clone was detected a few times. Which antigen it targets is not known. No much larger clone exists at a distance of one base, and base qualities are not known. Library creation used the immunoSEQ multiplex PCR assay. A mixture of 60 forward primers for TCR Vbeta segments and 13 reverse primers for TCR Jbeta segments was used in the multiplex PCR. Amplification of the CDR3 region of rearranged TCR beta genes was performed with a multiplex PCR assay on genomic DNA. On the Illumina HiSeq System, the amplified TCR beta libraries were sequenced as 87-base-pair reads. For the original study's pipeline: A later analysis counted tens of millions of unique TCR beta chains across the 550 to 800 repertoires, and some 11 million of these chains were shared by at least two donors. To remove PCR and sequencing errors, raw reads were error-corrected and collapsed into unique sequences using a nearest-neighbor algorithm that merged closely related sequences. Alignment of CDR3 sequences to IMGT reference sequences was used to assign V, D and J gene segments. For a sequence to be retained, a match of at least six nucleotides was required to both a V gene segment and a J gene segment. Rearrangements were classified as productive when the CDR3 lacked stop codons and remained in frame with V and J, and all other rearrangements were classified as non-productive. Following IMGT convention, CDR3 was defined as the stretch from the second conserved V-encoded cysteine up to the conserved J-encoded phenylalanine. Sequences without an unambiguous match to a single V gene segment were excluded from the earlier analysis of 450 to 750 of the donors. In an earlier analysis of approximately 560 of the donors, a V segment was called functional when productive rearrangements were above 56.7%, and segregating when the standard deviation between donors exceeded 5%. A statistical classification framework was developed to diagnose cytomegalovirus status using the catalog of TCR beta chain sequences. A later analysis assigned V and J genes by comparing TCR nucleotide sequences with IMGT/GENE-DB human TR gene sequences. In a later analysis, CDR3 sequences and most-parsimonious VDJ recombination scenarios were assigned using the TCRdist pipeline. A later analysis defined each TCR beta chain by its CDR3 amino acid sequence plus V-gene family, and excluded reads lacking a unique V-gene family. In a later analysis, approximately 590 highly shared, low-generation-probability nucleotide sequences were removed to address suspected cross-contamination and a sequencing artifact. In a later analysis, a clonal expansion index for each public chain was calculated from normalized within-repertoire ranks of inferred template counts. In a later analysis, generation probabilities were computed using a VDJ recombination model fitted to out-of-frame rearrangements, and the results were checked against IGoR. A later analysis scored TCR-TCR, TCR-HLA and TCR-CMV co-occurrence with hypergeometric tests, applying a repertoire-size bias correction to TCR pairs. False discovery rates were estimated in a later analysis by permuting HLA or CMV assignments 20 times. In a later analysis, co-occurring TCRs were grouped with DBSCAN, and TCRdist sequence similarity was added when clustering was performed within HLA-allele-positive subsets. For co-occurrence clustering, repertoires with fewer than 30,000 or more than 120,000 public chains were excluded, along with five repertoires with anomalous nucleotide sharing. Held by TCRdb, this immuneACCESS table contains in-frame sequences only and omits some clones. Under half of the omission traces to an unresolved V gene where checked; the cause of the rest is unknown. Clonal size and the V and J genes are those of that table, whereas D and trimming came from the DNA. In this sample the table shows 200,000 to 250,000 clones, 70% to 80% of which occur a single time. The leading ten clones occupy 3.5% to 4% of the sample.

Spanning cysteine to phenylalanine, the CDR3 consists of 14 amino acids. Only the CDR3 DNA is retained, 42 bases long and in frame from the first base. As encoded in the germline V gene, CDR1 is SGHDT while CDR2 is YYEEEE. Trimming at the junction amounts to 2 bases on V and 4 bases on J, and the germline ends lie 12 bases apart. Findings and caveats that apply to the study as a whole: A total of roughly 160 TCR beta chains were listed by the study as associated with cytomegalovirus. The sequencing pipeline was judged likely to have produced a cluster of highly shared sequence variants as a technical artifact. The classifier was reported to diagnose cytomegalovirus status with high specificity and sensitivity in both the original cohort and the validation cohort. Three of the identified cytomegalovirus-associated TCR beta chains were confirmed in vitro to be specific for cytomegalovirus antigens. According to the authors, the approach could potentially be generalized to other disease states and immunological phenotypes. A later analysis found that HLA-associated TCR beta chains were more clonally expanded and had lower generation probabilities than equally common non-associated chains. According to a later analysis, parvovirus B19, influenza, CMV and Epstein-Barr virus appeared linked to several top co-occurrence clusters. Linkage disequilibrium might explain the correlated functional status among segregating V segments, but an unknown experimental factor could not be ruled out. The 87-base-pair reads could not distinguish some IMGT-functional V segments, including TRBV6-2 and TRBV6-3, so those segments were excluded. Immune exposure information for the cohort was limited to CMV serostatus. Assigning TCR associations to individual alleles was difficult when HLA alleles, especially DR and DQ, strongly co-occurred. A further reported finding was that TCR beta sequences accurately predicted the HLA-A and HLA-B alleles for most subjects in the first cohort. At a false discovery rate of 0.05, a later analysis linked some 17,000 TCR beta sequences to specific HLA alleles. In an earlier analysis of roughly 500 of the donors, most TCR beta V segments appeared in productive rearrangements about 87% or about 30% of the time, broadly matching IMGT annotations. HLA typing was unavailable for some donors at each locus, so association tests used only the typed subset. Because counts were too low, about 15 rarely observed V segments, including chromosome 9 orphons, were left out of the earlier analysis of roughly 600 of the donors. In a later analysis, the rate of TCR association differed among HLA loci, with DRB1 alleles having the most associated TCRs and HLA-C alleles having the fewest. In a later genetic analysis, a missense DCLRE1C variant was associated with V-gene and J-gene trimming of TCR beta chains, and the association was replicated in an independent cohort. Most TCR sequences were observed very rarely across donors, whereas some public TCRs were present in many individuals. According to a later genetic analysis, donors in an Asian-associated ancestry cluster had fewer N-insertions in productive TCRs than the roughly 700-donor mean. Sequencing depth was assumed to be roughly uniform across donors in the presence/absence analyses, though that assumption may not hold. In this cohort, only TCR beta chains were sequenced, and detectable features were limited by the absence of alpha or paired-chain data. According to a later analysis, most CMV-associated TCR beta chains appeared to be HLA-restricted, and the HLA associations seemed to be driven largely by CMV exposure.

Sequencing was carried out using PBMCs. The clonotype originates from a male donor in good health and CMV-seronegative. The chain is assembled from TRBV5-6 and TRBJ1-1; TRBD1 is perhaps the D gene, given 6 matching bases. The DNA sequence is TGTGCCAGCAGCTTTAACACAGGGATCACTGAAGCTTTCTTT. Its product reads: CASSFNTGITEAFF.